A selection of T cell receptor beta chains follows, all from one sample in a study of T cells after yellow fever vaccination. TCRdb passed the 5' RACE reads through MiXCR, listing each CDR3 protein once. The sample holds about 85,000 distinct CDR3 sequences; 10% to 15% are singletons and the top ten take around 23%. Specimen: CD8+ T cells not binding an NS4B(214-222) dextramer, sorted from PBMCs, collected roughly 20 days after the first yellow fever vaccination. These receptors all come from a man younger than 30 who received the YFV17D yellow fever vaccine. Each CDR3 is given with its conserved first and last residue.

V gene	J gene	CDR3 length	CDR3 protein
TRBV4-2	TRBJ2-7	14	CASSQGVTIYEQYF
TRBV6-2/TRBV6-3	TRBJ2-5	15	CASSYLGQPQETQYF
TRBV12-3/TRBV12-4	TRBJ2-2	11	CACAGGGELFF
TRBV6-2/TRBV6-3	TRBJ1-5	16	CASSVKGQSPGWPQHF
TRBV7-2	TRBJ1-1	14	CASSAISTSTEAFF
TRBV20-1	TRBJ1-4	13	CSARGSLNEKLFF
TRBV10-3	TRBJ1-1	15	CAISEPGEGNTEAFF
TRBV7-9	TRBJ1-2	14	CASSHSTRSYGYTF
TRBV4-3	TRBJ2-5	16	CASSQVAGQFQETQYF
TRBV7-9	TRBJ2-2	15	CASSPGTPNTGELFF
TRBV29-1	TRBJ2-1	14	CSVDGGHEYNEQFF
TRBV12-3/TRBV12-4	TRBJ1-5	13	CASTRGGTQPQHF
TRBV20-1	TRBJ2-1	15	CSARVDRRVGDEQFF